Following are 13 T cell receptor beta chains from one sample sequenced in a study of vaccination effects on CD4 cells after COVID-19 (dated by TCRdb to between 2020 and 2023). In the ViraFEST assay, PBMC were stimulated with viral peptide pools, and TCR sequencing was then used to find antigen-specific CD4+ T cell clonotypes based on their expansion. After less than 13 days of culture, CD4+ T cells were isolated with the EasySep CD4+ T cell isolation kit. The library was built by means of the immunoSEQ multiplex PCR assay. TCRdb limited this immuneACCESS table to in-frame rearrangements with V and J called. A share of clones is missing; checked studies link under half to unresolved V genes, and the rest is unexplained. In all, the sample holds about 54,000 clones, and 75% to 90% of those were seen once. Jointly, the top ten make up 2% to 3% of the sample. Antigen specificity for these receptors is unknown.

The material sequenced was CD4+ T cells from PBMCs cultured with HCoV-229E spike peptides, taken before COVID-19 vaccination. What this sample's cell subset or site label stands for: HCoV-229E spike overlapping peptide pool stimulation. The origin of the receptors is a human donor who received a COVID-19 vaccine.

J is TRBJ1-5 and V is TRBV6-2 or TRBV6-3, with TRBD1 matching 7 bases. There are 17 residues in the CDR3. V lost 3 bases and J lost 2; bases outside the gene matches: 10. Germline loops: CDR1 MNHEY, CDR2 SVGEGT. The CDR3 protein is CASSYSGGGRGNQPQHF. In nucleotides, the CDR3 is TGTGCCAGCAGTTATTCAGGGGGAGGACGAGGCAATCAGCCCCAGCATTTT.

The CDR3 DNA reads as TGTGCCAGCAAAAGACAGGGTTCCTACGAGCAGTACGTC. Its protein is CASKRQGSYEQYV. This chain uses TRBV6-5 with TRBJ2-7, with 7 bases fitting TRBD1. This CDR3 is built from 13 residues. The trim removed 7 bases at V and 1 base at J, leaving 4 bases unmatched. Germline CDR1 is MNHEY and CDR2 is SVGAGI.

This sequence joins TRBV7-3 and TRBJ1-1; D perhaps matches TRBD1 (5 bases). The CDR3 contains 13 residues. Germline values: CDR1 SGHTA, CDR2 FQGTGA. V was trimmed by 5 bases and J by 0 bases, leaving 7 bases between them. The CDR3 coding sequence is TGTGCCAGCAGCCTACAGGTGAACACTGAAGCTTTCTTT. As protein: CASSLQVNTEAFF.

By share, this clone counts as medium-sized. In nucleotides, the CDR3 is TGTGCCAGCAGAGGAGGGGGCGCGTCCAAAAACATTCAGTACTTC. It codes for CASRGGGASKNIQYF. The chain carries TRBV3-1 (or the pseudogene TRBV3-2) and TRBJ2-4; tentatively, D is TRBD1 (7 bases). The CDR3 contains 15 residues. Germline CDR1 reads LGHDT; CDR2 reads YNNKEL (reference sequence). The V end lost 6 bases, the J end lost 2 bases, and 14 bases lay between the germline ends.

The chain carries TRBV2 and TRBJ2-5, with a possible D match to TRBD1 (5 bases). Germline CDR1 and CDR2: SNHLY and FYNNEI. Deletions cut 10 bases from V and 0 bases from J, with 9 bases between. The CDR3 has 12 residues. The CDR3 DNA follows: TGTGCCAATAGACAGTACCAAGAGACCCAGTACTTC. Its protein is CANRQYQETQYF. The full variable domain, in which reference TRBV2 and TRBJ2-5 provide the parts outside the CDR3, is EPEVTQTPSHQVTQMGQEVILRCVPISNHLYFYWYRQILGQKVEFLVSFYNNEISEKSEIFDDQFSVERPDGSNFTLKIRSTKLEDSAMYFCANRQYQETQYFGPGTRLLVL.

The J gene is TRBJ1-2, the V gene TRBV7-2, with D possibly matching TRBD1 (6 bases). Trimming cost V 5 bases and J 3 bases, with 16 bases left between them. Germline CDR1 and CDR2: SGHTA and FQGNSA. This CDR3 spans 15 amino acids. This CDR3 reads CASSPQGNLYYGYTF. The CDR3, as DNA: TGTGCCAGCAGCCCTCAGGGGAATTTGTACTATGGCTACACCTTC.

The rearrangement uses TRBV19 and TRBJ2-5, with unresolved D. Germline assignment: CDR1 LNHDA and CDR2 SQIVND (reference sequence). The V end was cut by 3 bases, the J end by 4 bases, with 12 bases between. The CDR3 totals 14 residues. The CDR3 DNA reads TGTGCCAGTAGTATCCGGTTAGAGACAGAGACCCAGTACTTC. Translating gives CASSIRLETETQYF.

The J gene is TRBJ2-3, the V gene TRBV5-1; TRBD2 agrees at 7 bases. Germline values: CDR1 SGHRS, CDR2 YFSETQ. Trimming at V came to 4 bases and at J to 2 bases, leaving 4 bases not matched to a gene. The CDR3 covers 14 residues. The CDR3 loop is CASSSSGPTDTQYF. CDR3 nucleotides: TGCGCCAGCAGCAGTAGCGGGCCCACAGATACGCAGTATTTT.

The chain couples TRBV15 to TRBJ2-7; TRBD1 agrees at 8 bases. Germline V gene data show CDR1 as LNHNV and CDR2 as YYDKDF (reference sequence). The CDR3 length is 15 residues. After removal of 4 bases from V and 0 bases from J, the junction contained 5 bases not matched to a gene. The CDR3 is CATSTNRGSSYEQYV. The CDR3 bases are TGTGCCACCAGCACCAACAGGGGGAGCTCCTACGAGCAGTACGTC.

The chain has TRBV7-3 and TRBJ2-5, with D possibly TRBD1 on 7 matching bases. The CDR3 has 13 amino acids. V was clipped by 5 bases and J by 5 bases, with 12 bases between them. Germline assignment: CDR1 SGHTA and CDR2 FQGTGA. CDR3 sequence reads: CASSRQGGETQYF. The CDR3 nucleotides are TGTGCCAGCAGCCGACAGGGAGGTGAGACCCAGTACTTC.

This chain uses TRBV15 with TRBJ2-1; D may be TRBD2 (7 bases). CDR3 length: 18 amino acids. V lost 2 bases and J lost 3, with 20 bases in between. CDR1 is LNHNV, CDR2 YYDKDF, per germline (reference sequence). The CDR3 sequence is CATSRPSLAGAHYNEQFF. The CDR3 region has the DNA TGTGCCACCAGCAGACCCTCGTTGGCGGGGGCCCACTACAATGAGCAGTTCTTC.

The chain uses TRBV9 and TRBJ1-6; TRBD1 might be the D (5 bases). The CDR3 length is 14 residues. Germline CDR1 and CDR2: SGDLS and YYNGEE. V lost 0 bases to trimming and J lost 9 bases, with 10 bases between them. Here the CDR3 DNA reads TGTGCCAGCAGCGTAGGAGGGGCCGGTTCACCCCTCCACTTT. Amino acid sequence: CASSVGGAGSPLHF. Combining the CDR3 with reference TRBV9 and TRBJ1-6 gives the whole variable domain DSGVTQTPKHLITATGQRVTLRCSPRSGDLSVYWYQQSLDQGLQFLIQYYNGEERAKGNILERFSAQQFPDLHSELNLSSLELGDSALYFCASSVGGAGSPLHFGNGTRLTVT.

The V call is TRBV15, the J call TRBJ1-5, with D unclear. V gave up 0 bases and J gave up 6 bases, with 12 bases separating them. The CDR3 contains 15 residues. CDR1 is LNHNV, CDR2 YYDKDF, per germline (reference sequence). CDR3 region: CATSRERTGVQPQHF. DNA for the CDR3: TGTGCCACCAGCAGAGAGCGGACGGGAGTTCAGCCCCAGCATTTT.